The TCR beta chain described here comes from a study of CD8 T cells in Susac syndrome. RNA was extracted with the RNeasy kit, and a quantity of about 0.5 to 1 ug was reverse transcribed using random hexamers. Across 54 Vbeta and 13 Jbeta, immunoSEQ multiplex PCR amplified TCR beta CDR3. Via MiXCR, TCRdb re-called the immunoSEQ multiplex PCR reads, giving one row per CDR3 protein. The data show about 200,000 distinct CDR3 sequences, 85% to 95% seen once. Blood CD8+ and CD4+ T cells underwent high-throughput TCR beta sequencing. Germline V CDR1 and CDR2: MNHEY, SVGEGT. This CDR3 region has 13 residues. The V and J ends lost 2 bases and 3 bases respectively, with 7 bases between them.

The source of this sequence is a human donor in good health. The sample comprised CD4+ T cells from PBMCs. The chain couples TRBV6-2 or TRBV6-3 to TRBJ2-5; possibly TRBD1 or TRBD2 for D (5 bases each). The CDR3 nucleotides are TGTGCCAGCAGTTACCTGGGGGAAGAGACCCAGTACTTC. It encodes CASSYLGEETQYF.